The source of this T cell receptor (beta chain) is a study of T cell responses to AZD1222 COVID-19 vaccine. The study's findings and limits: Seropositive status at baseline applied to only six AZD1222 recipients.

With respect to this clone: The antigen remains undetermined.

Generated by immunoSEQ multiplex PCR, the TCRdb table keeps only in-frame clones and is missing some. The data show 150,000 to 200,000 clones, about 92% seen once. The sequence was obtained from an adult in good health. Sequenced material: peripheral blood, taken on day 0 of AZD1222 vaccination.

Here the CDR3 reads CASSREGNYGYTF. The CDR3 bases are TGTGCCAGCAGCCGGGAGGGGAATTATGGCTACACCTTC. The chain carries TRBV6-5 and TRBJ1-2; TRBD1 is a possible D gene (5 bases). CDR3 size: 13 residues. Germline V CDR1 and CDR2: MNHEY, SVGAGI. Trimming pared 6 bases from V and 5 bases from J, leaving 13 bases between.